These 4 T cell receptor beta chains originate from one sample sequenced in a study of blood T cell repertoires in COVID-19. The assay was immunoSEQ multiplex PCR, and TCRdb's table has in-frame clones only and misses some. The sample has more than 90,000 clones; more than 75% are singletons. Material: peripheral blood. The receptor source for this set is a man aged 35 to 55 with acute or convalescent COVID-19.

This chain connects TRBV6-5 to TRBJ2-7; 10 bases are shared with TRBD1. Germline V CDR1 and CDR2: MNHEY, SVGAGI. V shed 4 bases and J 6 bases; nucleotides not matched to a gene: 6. The CDR3 consists of 14 residues. The CDR3 DNA reads as TGTGCCAGCAGTTTAGACAGGGGGCCTTCCGAGCAGTACTTC. Residues: CASSLDRGPSEQYF.

V usage is TRBV27 and J usage is TRBJ1-1, with TRBD1 as a possible D gene (5 bases). The V gene lost 3 bases and the J gene lost 2 bases, with 7 bases spanning the gap. The CDR3 is 13 residues long. Germline CDR1 MNHEY, CDR2 SMNVEV (reference sequence). Here the CDR3 reads CASSFQGNTEAFF. The CDR3 DNA is TGTGCCAGCAGTTTTCAGGGAAACACTGAAGCTTTCTTT.

This chain links TRBV5-5 with TRBJ2-1, with 7 bases aligning to TRBD2. Germline loops: CDR1 SGHKS, CDR2 YYEKEE (reference sequence). Trimming at V came to 4 bases and at J to 14 bases, leaving 18 bases not matched to a gene. The CDR3 sequence is 15 residues long. The CDR3 here is CASSTGTVGGLGEFF. The DNA for the CDR3 is TGTGCCAGCAGCACCGGGACGGTGGGAGGACTAGGGGAGTTCTTC.

The table lists this clone with a count of one. This chain links TRBV25-1 with TRBJ1-1; D is perhaps TRBD1 (5 bases). The CDR3 totals 15 residues. V gave up 7 bases and J gave up 4 bases, with 19 bases separating them. CDR1 and CDR2 (germline): MGHDK, SYGVNS. This CDR3 is CASKGAGQIGTEAFF. The DNA for the CDR3 is TGTGCCAGCAAAGGGGCAGGGCAGATCGGCACTGAAGCTTTCTTT. Variable domain in full (rest from reference TRBV25-1 and TRBJ1-1): EADIYQTPRYLVIGTGKKITLECSQTMGHDKMYWYQQDPGMELHLIHYSYGVNSTEKGDLSSESTVSRIRTEHFPLTLESARPSHTSQYLCASKGAGQIGTEAFFGQGTRLTVV.